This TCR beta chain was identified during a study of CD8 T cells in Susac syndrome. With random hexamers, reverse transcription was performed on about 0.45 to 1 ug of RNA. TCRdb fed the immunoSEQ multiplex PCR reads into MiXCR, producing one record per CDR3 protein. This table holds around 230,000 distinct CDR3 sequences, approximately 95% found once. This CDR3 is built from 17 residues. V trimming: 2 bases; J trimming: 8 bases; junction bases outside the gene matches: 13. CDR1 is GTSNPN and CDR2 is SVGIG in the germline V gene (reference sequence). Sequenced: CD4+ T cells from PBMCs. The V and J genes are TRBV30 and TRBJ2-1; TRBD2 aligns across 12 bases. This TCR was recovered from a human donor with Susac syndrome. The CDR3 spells CAWSRSGTSGLPDEQFF. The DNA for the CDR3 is TGTGCCTGGAGTCGGAGCGGGACTAGCGGGCTGCCGGATGAGCAGTTCTTC.